This entry describes one TCR beta chain. The antigen is not known. This sample is part of a study of Ad26.COV2.S vaccination and SARS-CoV-2 variants. Study as a whole: Ad26.COV2.S given intramuscularly, once or twice 56 days apart. Study-level results: Comparable non-spike TCR breadth was observed in vaccine and placebo recipients.

The CDR3 totals 13 residues. Germline V gene data show CDR1 as WSHSY and CDR2 as SAAADI. The V end was cut by 8 bases, the J end by 0 bases, with 5 bases between. The treatment was: about 20 received Ad26.COV2.S at low or high dose, single or two shots; several received placebo; per-sample allocation not given. At day 63 after the first vaccine or placebo injection, samples were drawn. This table comes from immunoSEQ multiplex PCR, and its TCRdb copy is limited to in-frame clones, with some not included. The table lists some 250,000 clones, approximately 90% of them singletons. This receptor was identified in a person aged 18-60 years who received the Ad26.COV2.S COVID-19 vaccine or a placebo. The sample was peripheral blood, taken in a trial of Ad26.COV2.S vaccine versus placebo. The chain has TRBV10-2 and TRBJ1-6; the D is unclear. CDR3 sequence reads: CASSSSYNSPLHF. CDR3 DNA sequence: TGCGCCAGCTCCAGCTCCTATAATTCACCCCTCCACTTT.